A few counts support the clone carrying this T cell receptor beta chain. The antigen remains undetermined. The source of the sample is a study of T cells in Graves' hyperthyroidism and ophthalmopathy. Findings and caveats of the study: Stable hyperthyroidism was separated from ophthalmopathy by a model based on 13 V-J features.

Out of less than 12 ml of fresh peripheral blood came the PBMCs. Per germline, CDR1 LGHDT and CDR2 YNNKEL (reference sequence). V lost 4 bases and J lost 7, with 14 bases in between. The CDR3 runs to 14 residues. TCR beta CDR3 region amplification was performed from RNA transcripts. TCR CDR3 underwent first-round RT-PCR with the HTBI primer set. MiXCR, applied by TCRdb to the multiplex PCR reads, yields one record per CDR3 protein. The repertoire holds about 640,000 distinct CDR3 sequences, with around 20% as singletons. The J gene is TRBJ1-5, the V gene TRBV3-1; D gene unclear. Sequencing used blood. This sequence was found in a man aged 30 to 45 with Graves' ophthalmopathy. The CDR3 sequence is CASSREGARQPQHF. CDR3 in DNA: TGTGCCAGCAGCCGGGAGGGTGCACGCCAGCCCCAGCATTTT.